Described below is a single T cell receptor (beta chain) sequence and its context. Clones were sequenced by immunoSEQ multiplex PCR, and TCRdb holds only the in-frame ones, with some missing. The top ten hold roughly 3.5% of the sample, which has some 7,000 clones, roughly 34% seen once. The data were obtained in a study of graft-versus-host responses after intestinal transplantation. The study plated around 200,000 CFSE-labeled responders with around 200,000 irradiated, violet-dye-labeled stimulators. Per germline, CDR1 MNHNS and CDR2 SASEGT. The CDR3 is 15 amino acids. The V and J ends lost 8 bases and 3 bases, in that order; junction bases with no gene match: 13. The study's findings and limits: Some patients had graft-donor T cell macrochimerism. In their allografts, the ratios of graft-versus-host to host-versus-graft T cell clones were high. Peak levels of circulating GvH clones tracked with early post-transplant HvG declines.

Sequenced here: alloreactive CD8+ T cells from a mixed lymphocyte reaction culture, sampled before transplantation. The subset was: CFSE-low proliferating T cells sorted from roughly six-day pre-transplant mixed lymphocyte reaction (GvH or HvG direction). The chain links TRBV6-1 to TRBJ2-7; 7 bases are a match to TRBD2. This clonotype originated in a human patient who was an organ donor for intestinal transplantation. This CDR3 reads CASSEPGLNVYEQYF. In DNA form, the CDR3 reads TGTGCCAGCTCGGAGCCGGGACTAAACGTCTACGAGCAGTACTTC.